The clone carrying this TCR beta chain occurred a few times. Antigen specificity is unknown. This specimen belongs to a study of T cell repertoires in cytomegalovirus infection. Study-wide background: Based on public TCR beta signatures, there were indications of CMV infection and of a matching HLA type.

MiXCR was run by TCRdb on the reads, yielding one entry per CDR3 protein. The sample holds about 480,000 distinct CDR3 sequences, 33% seen once. Study-wide results and caveats: Carriers of CMV plus the relevant HLA were identified by cumulative public TCR beta family frequency.

Per germline, CDR1 MNHEY and CDR2 SVGEGT. The CDR3 totals 18 residues. Unmatched junction bases numbered 11, after V lost 2 bases and J lost 6 bases. This sequence joins TRBV6-2 or TRBV6-3 and TRBJ2-1; 12 positions match TRBD2. The TCR originated in a human donor in good health (CMV status not recorded). Some clones in this sample may be carry-over from other donors' samples. Sequences were derived from cultured PBMCs, sampled from culture after CMV antigen stimulation. The CDR3: CASSYRGMTSGRTNEQFF. CDR3 bases: TGTGCCAGCAGTTACCGCGGAATGACTAGCGGGAGAACCAATGAGCAGTTCTTC.